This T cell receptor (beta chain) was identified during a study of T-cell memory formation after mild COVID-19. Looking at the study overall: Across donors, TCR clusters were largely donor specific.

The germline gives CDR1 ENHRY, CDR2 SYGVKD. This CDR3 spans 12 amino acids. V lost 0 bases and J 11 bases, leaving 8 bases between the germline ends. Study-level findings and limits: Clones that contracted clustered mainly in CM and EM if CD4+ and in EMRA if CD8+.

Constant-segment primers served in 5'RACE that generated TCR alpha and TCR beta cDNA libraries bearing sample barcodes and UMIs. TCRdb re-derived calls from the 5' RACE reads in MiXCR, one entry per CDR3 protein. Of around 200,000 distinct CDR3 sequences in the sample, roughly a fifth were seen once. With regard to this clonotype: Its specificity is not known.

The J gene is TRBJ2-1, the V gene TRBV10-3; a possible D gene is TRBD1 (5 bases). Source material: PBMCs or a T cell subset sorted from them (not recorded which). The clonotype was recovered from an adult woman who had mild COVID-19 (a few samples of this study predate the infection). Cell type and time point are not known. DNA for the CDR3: TGTGCCATCAGTGAGTCGACAGTAAAGCAGTTCTTC. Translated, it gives CAISESTVKQFF.